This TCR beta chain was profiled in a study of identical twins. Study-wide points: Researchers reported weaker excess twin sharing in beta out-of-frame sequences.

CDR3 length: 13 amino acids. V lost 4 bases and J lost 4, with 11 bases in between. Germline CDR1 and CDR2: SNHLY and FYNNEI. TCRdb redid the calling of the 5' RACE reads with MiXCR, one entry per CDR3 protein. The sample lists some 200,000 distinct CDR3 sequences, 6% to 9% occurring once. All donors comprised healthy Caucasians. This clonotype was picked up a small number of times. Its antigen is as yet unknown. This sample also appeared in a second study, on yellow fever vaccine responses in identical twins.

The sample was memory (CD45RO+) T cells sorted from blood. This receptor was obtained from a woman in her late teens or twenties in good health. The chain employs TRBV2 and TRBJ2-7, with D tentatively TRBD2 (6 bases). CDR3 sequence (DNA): TGTGCCAGCAGTGCGGGGGAAGTGTACGAGCAGTACTTC. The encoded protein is CASSAGEVYEQYF.